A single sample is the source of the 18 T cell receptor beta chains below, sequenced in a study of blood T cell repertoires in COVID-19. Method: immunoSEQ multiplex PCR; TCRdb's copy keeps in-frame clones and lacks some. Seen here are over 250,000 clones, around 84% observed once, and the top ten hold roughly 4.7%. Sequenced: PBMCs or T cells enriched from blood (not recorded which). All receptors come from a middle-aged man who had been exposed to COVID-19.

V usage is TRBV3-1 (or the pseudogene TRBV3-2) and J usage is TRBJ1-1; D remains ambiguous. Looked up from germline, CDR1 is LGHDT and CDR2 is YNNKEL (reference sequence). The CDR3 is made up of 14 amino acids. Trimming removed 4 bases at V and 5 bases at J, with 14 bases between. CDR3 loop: CASSPKNQRTEAFF. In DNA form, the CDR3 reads TGTGCCAGCAGCCCAAAAAATCAGCGAACTGAAGCTTTCTTT.

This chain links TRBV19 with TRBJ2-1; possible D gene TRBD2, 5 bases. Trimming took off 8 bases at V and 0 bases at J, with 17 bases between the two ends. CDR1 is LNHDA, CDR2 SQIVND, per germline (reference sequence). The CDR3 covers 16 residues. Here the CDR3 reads CASGIRTSGSYNEQFF. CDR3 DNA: TGTGCCAGTGGAATCCGTACTAGTGGCTCCTACAATGAGCAGTTCTTC. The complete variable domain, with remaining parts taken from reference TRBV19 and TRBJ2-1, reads DGGITQSPKYLFRKEGQNVTLSCEQNLNHDAMYWYRQDPGQGLRLIYYSQIVNDFQKGDIAEGYSVSREKKESFPLTVTSAQKNPTAFYLCASGIRTSGSYNEQFFGPGTRLTVL.

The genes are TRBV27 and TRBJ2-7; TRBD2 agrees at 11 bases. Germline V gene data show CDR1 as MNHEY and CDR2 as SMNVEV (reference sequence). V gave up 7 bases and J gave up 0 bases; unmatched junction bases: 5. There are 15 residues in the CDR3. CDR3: CASKVAGGFSYEQYF. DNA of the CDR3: TGTGCCAGCAAGGTAGCGGGAGGGTTCTCCTACGAGCAGTACTTC.

The CDR3 nucleotides are TGTGCCAGCAGTTACCGTGGCCTCCCCTACAATGAGCAGTTCTTC. Amino acid sequence: CASSYRGLPYNEQFF. The V call is TRBV6-5, the J call TRBJ2-1, with D unresolved. The CDR3 loop spans 15 amino acids. Trimming removed 2 bases from V and 2 bases from J, with 10 bases in between. Germline V gene data show CDR1 as MNHEY and CDR2 as SVGAGI.

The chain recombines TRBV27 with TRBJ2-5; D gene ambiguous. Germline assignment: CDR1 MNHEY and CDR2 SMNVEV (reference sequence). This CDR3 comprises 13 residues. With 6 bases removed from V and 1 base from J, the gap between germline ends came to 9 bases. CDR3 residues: CASRSRGQETQYF. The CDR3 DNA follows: TGTGCCAGCAGGTCTCGAGGCCAAGAGACCCAGTACTTC.

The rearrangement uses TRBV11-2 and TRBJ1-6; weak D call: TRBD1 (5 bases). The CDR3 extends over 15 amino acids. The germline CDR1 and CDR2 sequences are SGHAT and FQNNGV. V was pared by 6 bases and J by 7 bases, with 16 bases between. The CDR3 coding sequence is TGTGCCAGCAGTTCCCCGCGGGACGCCAATTCACCCCTCCACTTT. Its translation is CASSSPRDANSPLHF.

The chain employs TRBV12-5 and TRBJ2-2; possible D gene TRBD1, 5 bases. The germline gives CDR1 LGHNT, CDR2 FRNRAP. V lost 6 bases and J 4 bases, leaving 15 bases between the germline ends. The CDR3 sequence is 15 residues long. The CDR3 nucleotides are TGTGCTAGTGGCCTTCGACAGACGTTCACCGGGGAGCTGTTTTTT. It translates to CASGLRQTFTGELFF.

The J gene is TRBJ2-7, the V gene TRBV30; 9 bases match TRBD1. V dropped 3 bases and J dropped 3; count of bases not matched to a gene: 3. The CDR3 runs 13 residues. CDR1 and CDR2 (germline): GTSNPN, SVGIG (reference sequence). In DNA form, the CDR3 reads TGTGCCTGGAGGACAGGGGGTATCTACGAGCAGTACTTC. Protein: CAWRTGGIYEQYF.

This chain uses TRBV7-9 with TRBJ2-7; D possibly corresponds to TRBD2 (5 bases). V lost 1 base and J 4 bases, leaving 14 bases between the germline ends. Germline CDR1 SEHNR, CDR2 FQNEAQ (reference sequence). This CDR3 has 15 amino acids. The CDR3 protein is CASSLVRASLYEQYF. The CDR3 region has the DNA TGTGCCAGCAGCTTAGTTCGGGCTAGCTTGTACGAGCAGTACTTC.

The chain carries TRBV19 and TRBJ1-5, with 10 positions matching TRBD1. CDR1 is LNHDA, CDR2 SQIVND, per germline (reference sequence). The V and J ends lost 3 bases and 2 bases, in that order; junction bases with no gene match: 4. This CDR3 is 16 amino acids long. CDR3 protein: CASSIRTGGGNQPQHF. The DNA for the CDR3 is TGTGCCAGTAGTATCCGGACAGGGGGAGGCAATCAGCCCCAGCATTTT.

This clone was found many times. CDR3 DNA: TGTGCAAGTCGCCCTCCAGCAGGAAGCCTTAACTATGGCTACACCTTC. Amino acids: CASRPPAGSLNYGYTF. The rearrangement joins TRBV12-2 to TRBJ1-2; no DNA check was done on the table's D call, TRBD1. TRBV12-2 is noted as a pseudogene. The length of the CDR3 is 16 residues.

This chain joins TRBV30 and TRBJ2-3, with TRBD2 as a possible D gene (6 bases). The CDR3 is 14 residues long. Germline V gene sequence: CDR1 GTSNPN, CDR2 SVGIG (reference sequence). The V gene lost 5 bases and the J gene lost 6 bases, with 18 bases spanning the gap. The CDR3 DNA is TGTGCCTGGGGGGTAGCGGCCGGGGTGGATACGCAGTATTTT. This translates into CAWGVAAGVDTQYF.

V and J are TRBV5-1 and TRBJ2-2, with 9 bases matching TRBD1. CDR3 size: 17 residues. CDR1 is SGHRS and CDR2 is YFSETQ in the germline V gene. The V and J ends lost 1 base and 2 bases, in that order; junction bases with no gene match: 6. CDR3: CASSLYGGQGNTGELFF. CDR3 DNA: TGCGCCAGCAGCTTGTATGGGGGACAGGGCAACACCGGGGAGCTGTTTTTT.

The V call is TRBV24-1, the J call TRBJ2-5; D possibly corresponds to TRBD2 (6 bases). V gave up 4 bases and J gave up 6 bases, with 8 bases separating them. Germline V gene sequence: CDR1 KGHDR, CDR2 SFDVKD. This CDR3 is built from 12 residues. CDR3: CATSEEGKTQYF. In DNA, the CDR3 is TGTGCCACCAGTGAGGAGGGAAAGACCCAGTACTTC.

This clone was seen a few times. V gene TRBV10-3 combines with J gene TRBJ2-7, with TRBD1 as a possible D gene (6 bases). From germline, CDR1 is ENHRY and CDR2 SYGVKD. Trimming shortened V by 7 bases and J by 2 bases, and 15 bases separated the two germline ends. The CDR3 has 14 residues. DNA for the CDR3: TGTGCCATCACTCCGGACAGCGGAGCCTACGAGCAGTACTTC. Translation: CAITPDSGAYEQYF.

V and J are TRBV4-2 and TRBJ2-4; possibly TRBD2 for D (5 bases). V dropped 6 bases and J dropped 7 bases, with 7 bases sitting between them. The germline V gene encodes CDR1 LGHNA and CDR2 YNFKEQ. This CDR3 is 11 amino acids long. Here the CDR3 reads CASRDSNIQYF. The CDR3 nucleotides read TGTGCCAGCAGGGACTCTAACATTCAGTACTTC.

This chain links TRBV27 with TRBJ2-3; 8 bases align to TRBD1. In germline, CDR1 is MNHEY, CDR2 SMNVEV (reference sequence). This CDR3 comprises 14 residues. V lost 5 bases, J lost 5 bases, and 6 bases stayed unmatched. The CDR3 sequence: CASSMTGVEDTQYF. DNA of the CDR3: TGTGCCAGCAGTATGACAGGGGTGGAAGATACGCAGTATTTT.

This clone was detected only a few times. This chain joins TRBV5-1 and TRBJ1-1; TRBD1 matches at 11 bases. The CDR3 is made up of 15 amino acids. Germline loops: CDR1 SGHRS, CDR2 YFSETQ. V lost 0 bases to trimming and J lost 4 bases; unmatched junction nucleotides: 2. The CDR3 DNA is TGCGCCAGCAGCTTGGAGGGGACAGGGGGCACTGAAGCTTTCTTT. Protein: CASSLEGTGGTEAFF.